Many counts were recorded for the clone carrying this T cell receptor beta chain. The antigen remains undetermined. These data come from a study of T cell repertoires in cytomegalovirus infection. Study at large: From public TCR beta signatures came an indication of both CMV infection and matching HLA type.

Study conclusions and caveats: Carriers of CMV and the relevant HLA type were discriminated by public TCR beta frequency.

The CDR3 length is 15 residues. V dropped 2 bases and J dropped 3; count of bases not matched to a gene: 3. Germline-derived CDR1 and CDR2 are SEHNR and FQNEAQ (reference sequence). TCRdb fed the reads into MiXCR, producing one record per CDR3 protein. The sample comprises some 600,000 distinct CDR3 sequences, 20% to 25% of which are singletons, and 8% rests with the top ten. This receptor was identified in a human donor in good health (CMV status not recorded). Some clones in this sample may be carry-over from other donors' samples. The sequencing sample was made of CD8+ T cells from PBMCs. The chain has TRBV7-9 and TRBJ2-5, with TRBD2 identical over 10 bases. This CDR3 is CASSLSSGRKETQYF. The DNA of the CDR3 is TGTGCCAGCAGCTTATCTAGCGGGAGAAAAGAGACCCAGTACTTC.